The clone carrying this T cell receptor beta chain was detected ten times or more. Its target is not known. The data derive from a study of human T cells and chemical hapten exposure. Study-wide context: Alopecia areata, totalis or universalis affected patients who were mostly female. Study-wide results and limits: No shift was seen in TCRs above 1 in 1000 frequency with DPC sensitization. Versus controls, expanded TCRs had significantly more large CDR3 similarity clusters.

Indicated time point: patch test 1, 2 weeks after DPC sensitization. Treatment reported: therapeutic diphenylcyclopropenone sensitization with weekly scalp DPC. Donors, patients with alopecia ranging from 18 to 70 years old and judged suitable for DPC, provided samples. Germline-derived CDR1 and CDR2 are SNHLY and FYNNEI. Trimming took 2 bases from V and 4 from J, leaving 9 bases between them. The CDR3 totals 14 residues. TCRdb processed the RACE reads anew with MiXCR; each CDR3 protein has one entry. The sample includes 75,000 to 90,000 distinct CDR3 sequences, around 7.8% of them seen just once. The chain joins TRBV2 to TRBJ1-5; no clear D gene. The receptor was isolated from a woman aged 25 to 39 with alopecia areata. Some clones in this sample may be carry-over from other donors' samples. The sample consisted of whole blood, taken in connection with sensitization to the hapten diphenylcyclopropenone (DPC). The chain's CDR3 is CASSESTTNQPQHF. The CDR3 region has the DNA TGTGCCAGCAGTGAATCCACTACGAATCAGCCCCAGCATTTT.